The rows below give T cell receptor beta chains drawn from one sample of a study of OX40 agonist ivuxolimab in advanced cancers. The repertoire was sequenced with immunoSEQ multiplex PCR; TCRdb's copy has only in-frame clones and lacks some. This sample has over 50,000 clones, with around 86% found just once. Material: CD4+ or CD8+ T cells sorted from blood, obtained in a trial of the OX40 agonist ivuxolimab. The receptors come from an adult with an advanced solid tumor such as melanoma, head and neck, liver or kidney cancer. The CDR3 runs from the conserved cysteine through the conserved F or W. D genes are given only for firm matches. Only some rows state a clone size, as once, few, many or a class for expanded clones.

TRBJ2-3	-	-	TRBV19	CASSIWTASTDTQYF	TGTGCCAGTAGTATATGGACAGCTAGCACAGATACGCAGTATTTT
TRBJ2-7	-	-	TRBV29-1	CSVEPGDRYEQYF	TGCAGCGTTGAACCAGGGGACCGCTACGAGCAGTACTTC
TRBJ1-5	-	-	TRBV13	CASSVRQNQPQHF	TGTGCCAGCAGCGTCCGACAGAATCAGCCCCAGCATTTT
TRBJ2-6	TRBD1	-	TRBV7-9	CASSQTGQGVPSGANVLTF	TGTGCCAGCAGCCAGACGGGACAGGGGGTTCCCTCTGGGGCCAACGTCCTGACTTTC
TRBJ1-1	-	-	TRBV7-9	CASTPQVGGGTEAFF	TGTGCCAGCACCCCGCAGGTGGGGGGAGGCACTGAAGCTTTCTTT
TRBJ2-3	-	-	TRBV6-6	CASSGGDRSTDTQYF	TGTGCCAGCAGTGGCGGGGACCGTAGCACAGATACGCAGTATTTT
TRBJ1-1	-	-	TRBV28	CASTETGSTEAFF	TGTGCCAGCACCGAAACAGGGAGCACTGAAGCTTTCTTT
TRBJ1-5	-	few	TRBV4-2	CASSQESGSNQPQHF	TGTGCCAGCAGCCAAGAGTCAGGCAGCAATCAGCCCCAGCATTTT
TRBJ2-1	TRBD2	-	TRBV5-8	CASNPWTSGVREQFF	TGTGCCAGCAACCCTTGGACTAGCGGAGTCCGGGAGCAGTTCTTC
TRBJ2-1	-	-	TRBV27	CASSLRGFNNEQFF	TGTGCCAGCAGTTTAAGGGGGTTCAACAATGAGCAGTTCTTC
TRBJ1-1	TRBD1	-	TRBV27	CASSYQDRVGTEAFF	TGTGCCAGCAGTTACCAAGACAGGGTCGGCACTGAAGCTTTCTTT
TRBJ1-5	-	-	TRBV27	CATPGINQPQHF	TGTGCCACTCCCGGGATCAATCAGCCCCAGCATTTT
TRBJ1-1	-	-	TRBV2	CASSLGRAFF	TGTGCCAGCAGCCTGGGCAGAGCTTTCTTT
TRBJ1-5	-	few	TRBV9	CASSVGDSAYSNQPQHF	TGTGCCAGCAGCGTGGGTGACAGCGCCTATAGCAATCAGCCCCAGCATTTT
TRBJ2-1	-	-	TRBV12-5	CASGLDSYNEQFF	TGTGCTAGTGGTTTGGACTCCTACAATGAGCAGTTCTTC
TRBJ1-6	-	-	TRBV9	CASNGGSNSPLHF	TGTGCCAGCAACGGGGGATCTAATTCACCCCTCCACTTT
TRBJ2-7	-	-	TRBV5-6	CASSPGGVFEQYF	TGTGCCAGCAGCCCCGGAGGGGTATTCGAGCAGTACTTC
TRBJ1-1	-	-	TRBV9	CASSVVEGNAEAFF	TGTGCCAGCAGCGTAGTAGAGGGTAATGCTGAAGCTTTCTTT
TRBJ1-2	-	-	TRBV14	CASSQEFSGSGYTF	TGTGCCAGCAGCCAAGAGTTTTCAGGGTCTGGCTACACCTTC
TRBJ2-7	-	-	TRBV5-4	CASSLAGASSYEQYF	TGTGCCAGCAGCTTGGCGGGGGCTTCCTCCTACGAGCAGTACTTC
TRBJ1-1	-	-	TRBV5-1	CASSPRPKNTEAFF	TGCGCCAGCAGCCCCAGACCGAAAAACACTGAAGCTTTCTTT
TRBJ2-1	-	-	TRBV7-7	CASSRGPSSYNEQFF	TGTGCTAGCAGCCGGGGACCGAGCTCCTACAATGAGCAGTTCTTC
TRBJ2-3	-	-	TRBV7-3	CASSLTRTVLETDTQYF	TGTGCCAGCAGCTTAACCCGGACAGTTCTGGAAACAGATACGCAGTATTTT
TRBJ1-1	TRBD1	-	TRBV7-2	CASSLARQGDTEAFF	TGTGCCAGCAGCTTAGCGAGGCAGGGGGACACTGAAGCTTTCTTT
TRBJ2-7	TRBD2	-	TRBV27	CASSLGGGDEQYF	TGTGCCAGCTCTTTGGGGGGAGGGGACGAGCAGTACTTC
TRBJ2-5	-	-	TRBV28	CASSSPQPVETQYF	TGTGCCAGCAGTTCTCCTCAGCCGGTAGAGACCCAGTACTTC
TRBJ1-1	-	-	TRBV7-8	CASSPYGTFMNTEAFF	TGTGCCAGCAGCCCCTATGGGACATTCATGAACACTGAAGCTTTCTTT
TRBJ2-7	TRBD1	-	TRBV28	CASSWGQAVYEQYF	TGTGCCAGCAGCTGGGGACAGGCGGTCTACGAGCAGTACTTC
TRBJ1-2	TRBD1	-	TRBV10-3	CAISPGQGYGYTF	TGTGCCATCAGTCCGGGACAGGGCTATGGCTACACCTTC
TRBJ1-1	-	medium-sized	TRBV4-2	CASSQEMGYTEAFF	TGTGCCAGCAGCCAAGAGATGGGCTACACTGAAGCTTTCTTT
TRBJ2-1	-	-	TRBV9	CASSPTGTLSYNEQFF	TGTGCCAGCAGCCCAACCGGGACCCTCTCCTACAATGAGCAGTTCTTC
TRBJ2-7	TRBD1	-	TRBV4-2	CASSQDAQGLSYEQYF	TGTGCCAGCAGCCAAGATGCACAGGGGTTATCCTACGAGCAGTACTTC
TRBJ1-2	-	-	TRBV27	CASSMGGGYTF	TGTGCCAGCAGTATGGGCGGTGGCTACACCTTC
TRBJ2-3	-	-	TRBV2	CASLISGGFTDTQYF	TGTGCCAGCCTAATTAGTGGGGGATTCACAGATACGCAGTATTTT
TRBJ1-1	-	-	TRBV7-9	CASSPRGGLNTEAFF	TGTGCCAGCAGCCCGCGGGGGGGTTTAAACACTGAAGCTTTCTTT
TRBJ2-5	-	-	TRBV11-3	CASSSWGDQETQYF	TGTGCCAGCAGCTCCTGGGGGGACCAAGAGACCCAGTACTTC
TRBJ2-1	-	-	TRBV27	CASISLQSYNEQFF	TGTGCCAGCATTTCTCTTCAGTCCTACAATGAGCAGTTCTTC
TRBJ2-2	TRBD1	few	TRBV7-9	CASSLDRGNTGELFF	TGTGCCAGCAGCTTAGACAGGGGGAACACCGGGGAGCTGTTTTTT
TRBJ1-1	-	-	TRBV13	CASSLGPGTEAFF	TGTGCCAGCAGCTTAGGACCAGGGACTGAAGCTTTCTTT
TRBJ2-3	TRBD2	-	TRBV9	CASSVARIAGSTDTQYF	TGTGCCAGCAGCGTAGCTCGGATAGCGGGGAGCACAGATACGCAGTATTTT
TRBJ2-3	-	few	TRBV30	CAWRHNVSGGRKMGTDTQYF	TGTGCCTGGAGGCATAACGTTAGTGGGGGGCGTAAAATGGGGACAGATACGCAGTATTTT
TRBJ2-7	-	-	TRBV7-6	CASSQSQGYEQYF	TGTGCCAGCAGCCAATCCCAGGGATACGAGCAGTACTTC
TRBJ2-7	-	-	TRBV9	CASSSARGGIETLGSYEQYF	TGTGCCAGCAGCTCAGCGAGAGGGGGGATCGAAACTTTGGGCTCCTACGAGCAGTACTTC
TRBJ2-6	-	once	TRBV18	CASSLGAYPSGANVLTF	TGTGCCAGCTCCCTCGGGGCCTACCCCTCTGGGGCCAACGTCCTGACTTTC
TRBJ2-6	TRBD1	-	TRBV4-3	CASSPDRGSGANVLTF	TGCGCCAGCAGCCCCGACAGGGGGTCTGGGGCCAACGTCCTGACTTTC
TRBJ2-7	-	-	TRBV7-2	CASSPPGGQRNYEQYF	TGTGCCAGCAGTCCCCCTGGCGGACAGAGAAACTACGAGCAGTACTTC
TRBJ1-4	-	-	TRBV6-5	CASSYSSGGKLFF	TGTGCCAGCAGTTACTCGAGTGGGGGGAAACTGTTTTTT
TRBJ2-7	TRBD1	-	TRBV6-4	CASSTGGAPHEQYF	TGTGCCAGCAGTACAGGGGGCGCGCCCCACGAGCAGTACTTC
TRBJ2-6	-	-	TRBV7-3	CASSPYGGASGANVLTF	TGTGCCAGCAGCCCATACGGGGGTGCCTCTGGGGCCAACGTCCTGACTTTC
TRBJ1-4	-	once	TRBV27	CASSPEYESAATNEKLFF	TGTGCCAGCAGTCCCGAGTACGAGAGTGCTGCAACTAATGAAAAACTGTTTTTT
TRBJ1-1	-	-	TRBV29-1	CSVDSGATEAFF	TGCAGCGTTGATTCAGGAGCCACTGAAGCTTTCTTT
TRBJ2-1	-	-	TRBV27	CASSWGSSNEQFF	TGTGCCAGCAGTTGGGGGAGTAGCAATGAGCAGTTCTTC
TRBJ1-5	-	-	TRBV5-6	CASSLGDQPQHF	TGTGCCAGCAGCTTGGGGGATCAGCCCCAGCATTTT
TRBJ1-5	-	-	TRBV27	CASSLAWGGDQPQHF	TGTGCCAGCAGCTTGGCATGGGGTGGGGATCAGCCCCAGCATTTT
TRBJ1-1	TRBD1	-	TRBV11-2	CASSRTGDTEAFF	TGTGCCAGCAGCAGGACAGGGGACACTGAAGCTTTCTTT
TRBJ1-2	TRBD1	-	TRBV7-9	CASSGTGGFYGYTF	TGTGCCAGCAGCGGAACAGGGGGCTTCTATGGCTACACCTTC
TRBJ1-3	TRBD1	-	TRBV5-4	CASSLMSGQGIGNTIYF	TGTGCCAGCAGCTTAATGTCGGGACAGGGTATCGGAAACACCATATATTTT
TRBJ1-1	-	-	TRBV11-2	CASSHGTSTEAFF	TGTGCCAGCAGCCATGGGACGAGCACTGAAGCTTTCTTT
TRBJ2-2	-	once	TRBV6-5	CASGQTNTGELFF	TGTGCCAGCGGACAGACTAACACCGGGGAGCTGTTTTTT
TRBJ1-1	-	-	TRBV10-3	CAISDWDNSPRMNTEAFF	TGTGCCATCAGTGACTGGGACAACTCGCCGAGGATGAACACTGAAGCTTTCTTT